This T cell receptor (beta chain) was captured by sequencing in a study of low-dose radiotherapy and immunotherapy resistance in tumors. Study as a whole: Every two weeks, cyclophosphamide 200 mg/m2 was infused one day before radiation plus immunotherapy.

TRAV- and TRBV-specific primers were used for first-strand cDNA, which covered alpha and beta chains. TCR amplification used approximately 19 PCR cycles, a constant-region primer and a V-primer adapter. MiXCR, run by TCRdb on the reads, gives a single entry per CDR3 protein. Found here are tens of thousands of distinct CDR3 sequences, approximately 17% of them singletons; the top ten hold 5% to 6.5%. This clonotype appeared many times. V gave up 3 bases and J gave up 7 bases, with 15 bases separating them. CDR1 is MDHEN, CDR2 SYDVKM, per germline. The CDR3 is 14 residues long. Indicated time point: before trial treatment.

The gene calls are TRBV28 and TRBJ2-5; D is possibly TRBD2 (5 bases). The sample in question was PBMCs, obtained before treatment. This sequence originates from a male donor with prostate cancer. The CDR3 protein is CASSFAASSGTQYF. The CDR3 DNA reads as TGTGCCAGCAGTTTTGCGGCTAGCTCTGGGACCCAGTACTTC.